Shown below are 2 T cell receptor beta chains from a single sample sequenced in a study of human T cells and chemical hapten exposure. The time point was: patch test 3, about 24 weeks after DPC sensitization. Treatment noted: therapeutic diphenylcyclopropenone sensitization with weekly scalp DPC. Via MiXCR, TCRdb re-called the RACE reads, giving one row per CDR3 protein. There are about 160,000 distinct CDR3 sequences in the sample; approximately 30% occur only once, and approximately 2.3% lies in the top ten. The sequences come from whole blood, collected in connection with sensitization to the hapten diphenylcyclopropenone (DPC). These TCRs come from a woman between 18 and 30 years old with alopecia areata. Some clones in this sample may be carry-over from other donors' samples.

V is TRBV20-1 and J is TRBJ1-2; D might be TRBD1 (6 bases). CDR1 is DFQATT, CDR2 SNEGSKA, per germline (reference sequence). V lost 7 bases and J lost 2, with 11 bases in between. The CDR3 runs to 12 residues. The CDR3 here is CSGAGENYGYTF. CDR3 DNA: TGCAGTGGGGCAGGGGAAAACTATGGCTACACCTTC.

The gene calls are TRBV2 and TRBJ2-1, with 14 bases matching TRBD2. CDR3 length: 16 amino acids. V lost 6 bases, J lost 6 bases, and 7 bases stayed unmatched. Germline CDR1 SNHLY, CDR2 FYNNEI. The CDR3 DNA sequence: TGTGCCAGCAGCCGGGGACTAGCGGGGGAACGCAATGAGCAGTTCTTC. Protein: CASSRGLAGERNEQFF.